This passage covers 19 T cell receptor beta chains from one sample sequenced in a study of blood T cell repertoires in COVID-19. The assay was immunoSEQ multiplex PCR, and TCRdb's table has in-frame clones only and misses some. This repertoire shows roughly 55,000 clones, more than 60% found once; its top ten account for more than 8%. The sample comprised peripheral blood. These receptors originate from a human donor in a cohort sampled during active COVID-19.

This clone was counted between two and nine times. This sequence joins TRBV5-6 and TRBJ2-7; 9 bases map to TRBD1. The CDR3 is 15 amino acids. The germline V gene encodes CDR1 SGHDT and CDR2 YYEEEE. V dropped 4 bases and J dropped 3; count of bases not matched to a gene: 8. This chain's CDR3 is CASSIGQGRSYEQYF. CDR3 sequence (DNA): TGTGCCAGCAGCATCGGACAGGGGAGAAGCTACGAGCAGTACTTC.

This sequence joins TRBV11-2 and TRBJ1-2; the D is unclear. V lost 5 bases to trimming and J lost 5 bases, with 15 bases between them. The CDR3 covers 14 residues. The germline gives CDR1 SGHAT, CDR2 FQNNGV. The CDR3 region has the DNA TGTGCCAGCAGCCCACGAGTGTCGGGGTATGGCTACACCTTC. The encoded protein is CASSPRVSGYGYTF. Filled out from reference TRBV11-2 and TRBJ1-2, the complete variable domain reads EAGVAQSPRYKIIEKRQSVAFWCNPISGHATLYWYQQILGQGPKLLIQFQNNGVVDDSQLPKDRFSAERLKGVDSTLKIQPAKLEDSAVYLCASSPRVSGYGYTFGSGTRLTVV.

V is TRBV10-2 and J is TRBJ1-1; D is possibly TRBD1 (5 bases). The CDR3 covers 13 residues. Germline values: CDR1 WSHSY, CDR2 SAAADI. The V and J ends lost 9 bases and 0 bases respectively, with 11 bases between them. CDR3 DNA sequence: TGCGCCAGGACATCAGGGTTGAACACTGAAGCTTTCTTT. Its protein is CARTSGLNTEAFF.

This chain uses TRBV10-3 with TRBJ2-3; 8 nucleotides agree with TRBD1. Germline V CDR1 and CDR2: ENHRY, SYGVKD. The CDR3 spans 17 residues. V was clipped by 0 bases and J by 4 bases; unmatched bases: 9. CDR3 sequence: CAISESFPGGASDTQYF. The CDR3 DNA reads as TGTGCCATCAGTGAGTCTTTCCCAGGGGGCGCCTCAGATACGCAGTATTTT.

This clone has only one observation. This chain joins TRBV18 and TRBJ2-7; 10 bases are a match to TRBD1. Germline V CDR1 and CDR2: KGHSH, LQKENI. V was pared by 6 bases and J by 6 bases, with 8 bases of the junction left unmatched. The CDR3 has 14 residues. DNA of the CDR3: TGTGCCAGCTCCCGGGACAGGGGTGCACGCGAGCAGTACTTC. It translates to CASSRDRGAREQYF.

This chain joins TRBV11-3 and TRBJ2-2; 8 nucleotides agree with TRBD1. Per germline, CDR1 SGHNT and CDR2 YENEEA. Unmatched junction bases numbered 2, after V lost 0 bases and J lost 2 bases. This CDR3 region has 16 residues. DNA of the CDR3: TGTGCCAGCAGCTTAGATCAGGGGGCTAACACCGGGGAGCTGTTTTTT. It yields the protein CASSLDQGANTGELFF.

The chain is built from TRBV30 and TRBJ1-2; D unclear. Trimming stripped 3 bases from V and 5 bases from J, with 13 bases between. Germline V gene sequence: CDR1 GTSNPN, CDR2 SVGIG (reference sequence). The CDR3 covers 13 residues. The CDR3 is CAWSPGEKYGYTF. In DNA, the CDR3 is TGTGCCTGGAGCCCCGGGGAAAAATATGGCTACACCTTC. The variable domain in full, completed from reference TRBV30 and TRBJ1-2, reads SQTIHQWPATLVQPVGSPLSLECTVEGTSNPNLYWYRQAAGRGLQLLFYSVGIGQISSEVPQNLSASRPQDRQFILSSKKLLLSDSGFYLCAWSPGEKYGYTFGSGTRLTVV.

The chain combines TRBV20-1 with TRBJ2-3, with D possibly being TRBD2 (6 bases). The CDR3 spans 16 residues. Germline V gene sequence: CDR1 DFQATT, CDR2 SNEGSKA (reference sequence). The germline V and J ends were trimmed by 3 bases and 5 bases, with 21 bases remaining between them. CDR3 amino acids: CSASVSLGGRLDTQYF. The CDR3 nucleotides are TGCAGTGCTAGTGTCAGTCTTGGAGGGCGACTAGATACGCAGTATTTT.

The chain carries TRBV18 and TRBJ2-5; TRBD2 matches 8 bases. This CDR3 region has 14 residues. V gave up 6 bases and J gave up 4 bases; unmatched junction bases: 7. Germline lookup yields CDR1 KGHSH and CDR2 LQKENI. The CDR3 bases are TGTGCCAGCTCGCACTCCACTAGCGGAGAGACCCAGTACTTC. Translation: CASSHSTSGETQYF.

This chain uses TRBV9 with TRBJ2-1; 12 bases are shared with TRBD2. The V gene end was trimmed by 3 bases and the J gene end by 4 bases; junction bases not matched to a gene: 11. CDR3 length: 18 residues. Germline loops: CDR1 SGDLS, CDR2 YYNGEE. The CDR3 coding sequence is TGTGCCAGCAGCGGAAATCTAGCGGGAGGGTTCCCATACAATGAGCAGTTCTTC. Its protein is CASSGNLAGGFPYNEQFF.

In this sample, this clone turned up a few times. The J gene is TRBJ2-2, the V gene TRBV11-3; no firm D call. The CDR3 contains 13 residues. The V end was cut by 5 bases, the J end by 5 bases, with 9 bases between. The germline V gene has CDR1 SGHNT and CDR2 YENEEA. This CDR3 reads CASSPDSTGELFF. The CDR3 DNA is TGTGCCAGCAGCCCAGATTCGACCGGGGAGCTGTTTTTT. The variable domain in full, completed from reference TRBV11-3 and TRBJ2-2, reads EAGVVQSPRYKIIEKKQPVAFWCNPISGHNTLYWYLQNLGQGPELLIRYENEEAVDDSQLPKDRFSAERLKGVDSTLKIQPAELGDSAVYLCASSPDSTGELFFGEGSRLTVL.

CDR3 bases: TGTGCCAGCAGCTTAGGTTCTAATAGGGGGAGAGGGTACGAGCAGTACTTC. It specifies CASSLGSNRGRGYEQYF. The gene calls are TRBV7-8 and TRBJ2-7; D may be TRBD1 (6 bases). V was shortened by 1 base and J by 4 bases, with 20 bases between the two germline ends. Germline V CDR1 and CDR2: SGHVS, FQNEAQ. The CDR3 is 17 amino acids.

CDR3 region: CASSDPTDPSYEQYF. The DNA for the CDR3 is TGTGCCAGCAGTGACCCTACCGATCCCTCCTACGAGCAGTACTTC. This sequence joins TRBV2 and TRBJ2-7; D not resolved. This CDR3 has 15 amino acids. Looked up from germline, CDR1 is SNHLY and CDR2 is FYNNEI. V lost 3 bases and J lost 0, with 12 bases in between.

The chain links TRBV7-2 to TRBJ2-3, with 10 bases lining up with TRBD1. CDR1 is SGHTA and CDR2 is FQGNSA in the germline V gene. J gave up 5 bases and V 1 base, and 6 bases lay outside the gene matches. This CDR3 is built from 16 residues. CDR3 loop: CASSLVGTGAGDTQYF. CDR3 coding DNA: TGTGCCAGCAGCTTAGTAGGGACAGGGGCGGGAGATACGCAGTATTTT.

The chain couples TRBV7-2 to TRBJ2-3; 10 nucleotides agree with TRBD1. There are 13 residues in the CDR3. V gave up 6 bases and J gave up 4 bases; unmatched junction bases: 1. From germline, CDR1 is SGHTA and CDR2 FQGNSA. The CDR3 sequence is CASRTGGADTQYF. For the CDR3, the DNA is TGTGCCAGCAGGACAGGGGGCGCAGATACGCAGTATTTT. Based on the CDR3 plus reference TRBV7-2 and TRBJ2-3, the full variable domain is GAGVSQSPSNKVTEKGKDVELRCDPISGHTALYWYRQSLGQGLEFLIYFQGNSAPDKSGLPSDRFSAERTGGSVSTLTIQRTQQEDSAVYLCASRTGGADTQYFGPGTRLTVL.

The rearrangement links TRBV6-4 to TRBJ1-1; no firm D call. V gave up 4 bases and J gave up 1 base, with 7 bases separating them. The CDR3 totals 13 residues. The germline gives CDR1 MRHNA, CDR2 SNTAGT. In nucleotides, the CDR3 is TGTGCCAGCAGTGGGGAGGCGAACACTGAAGCTTTCTTT. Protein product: CASSGEANTEAFF.

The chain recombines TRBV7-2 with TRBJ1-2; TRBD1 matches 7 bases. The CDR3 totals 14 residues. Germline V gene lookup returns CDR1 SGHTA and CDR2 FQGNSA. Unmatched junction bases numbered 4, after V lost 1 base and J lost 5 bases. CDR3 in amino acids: CASSLGTGSYGYTF. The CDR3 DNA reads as TGTGCCAGCAGCTTAGGGACAGGCTCTTATGGCTACACCTTC.

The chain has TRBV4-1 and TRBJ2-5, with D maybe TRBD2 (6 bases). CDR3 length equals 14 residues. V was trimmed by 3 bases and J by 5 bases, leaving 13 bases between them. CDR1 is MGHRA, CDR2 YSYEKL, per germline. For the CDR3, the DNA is TGCGCCAGCAGCCACGGCGGGAAGGGCGAGACCCAGTACTTC. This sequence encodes CASSHGGKGETQYF.

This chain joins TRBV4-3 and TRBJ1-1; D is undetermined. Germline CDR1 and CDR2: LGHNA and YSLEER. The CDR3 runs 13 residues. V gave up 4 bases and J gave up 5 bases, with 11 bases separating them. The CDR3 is CASSRGGRTEAFF. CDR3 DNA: TGCGCCAGCAGCCGGGGAGGGAGGACTGAAGCTTTCTTT.